The clone carrying this TCR beta chain turned up a few times. Via MiXCR, TCRdb re-called the 5' RACE reads, giving one row per CDR3 protein. The sample holds just under 150,000 distinct CDR3 sequences, about 5.5% seen once. The data stem from a study of T-cell memory formation after mild COVID-19. Germline values: CDR1 MDHEN, CDR2 SYDVKM. The V end lost 3 bases, the J end lost 2 bases, and 8 bases lay between the germline ends. This CDR3 region has 15 residues. The clonotype comes from an adult woman who had mild COVID-19 (a few samples of this study predate the infection). Cell type and time point are not known. Sequencing was performed on PBMCs or a T cell subset sorted from them (not recorded which). V gene TRBV28 combines with J gene TRBJ2-6, with D hard to call. The CDR3 sequence is CASSLPNAGANVLTF. The CDR3 DNA follows: TGTGCCAGCAGTTTGCCCAACGCTGGGGCCAACGTCCTGACTTTC.